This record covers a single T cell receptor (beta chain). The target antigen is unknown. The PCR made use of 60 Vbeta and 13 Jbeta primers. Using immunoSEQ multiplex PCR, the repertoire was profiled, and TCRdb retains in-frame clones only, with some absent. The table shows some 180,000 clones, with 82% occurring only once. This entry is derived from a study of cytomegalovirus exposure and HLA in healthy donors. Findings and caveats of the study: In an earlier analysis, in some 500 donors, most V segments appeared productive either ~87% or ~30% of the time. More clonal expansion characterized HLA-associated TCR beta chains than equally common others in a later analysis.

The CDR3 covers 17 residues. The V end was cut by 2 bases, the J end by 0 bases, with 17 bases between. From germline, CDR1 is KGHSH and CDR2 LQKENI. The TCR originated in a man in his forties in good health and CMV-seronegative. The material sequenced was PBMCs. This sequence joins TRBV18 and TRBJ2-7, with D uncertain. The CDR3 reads CASSPILVRASSYEQYF. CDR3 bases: TGTGCCAGCTCACCAATTCTTGTCCGAGCTAGCTCCTACGAGCAGTACTTC.